These 26 T cell receptor beta chains were sequenced from one sample in a study of PD-1 blockade in classical Hodgkin lymphoma. Time point defined: cycle 4 day 1 (C4D1), after five to seven weeks of nivolumab. Each and every patient relapsed after autologous stem cell transplantation, and patients got differing brentuximab vedotin exposure. The data were produced by immunoSEQ multiplex PCR, yet TCRdb's version contains in-frame clones alone and is incomplete. The top ten clones hold 2% of a sample with roughly 94,000 clones, roughly 91% of them seen once. The sample consisted of peripheral blood mononuclear cells (PBMCs), taken before the fourth cycle of nivolumab. The receptors shown here come from a human donor with classical Hodgkin lymphoma.

The rearrangement links TRBV19 to TRBJ1-5, with unresolved D. Germline V gene lookup returns CDR1 LNHDA and CDR2 SQIVND (reference sequence). This CDR3 is built from 14 residues. V was clipped by 3 bases and J by 0 bases, with 6 bases between them. In DNA, the CDR3 is TGTGCCAGTAGTATGGGGAGTAGCAATCAGCCCCAGCATTTT. This codes for CASSMGSSNQPQHF.

The chain links TRBV19 to TRBJ2-7; D gene uncertain. The CDR3 extends over 14 amino acids. Germline assignment: CDR1 LNHDA and CDR2 SQIVND (reference sequence). V lost 0 bases, J lost 0 bases, and 6 bases lay in between. This chain's CDR3 is CASSIEVASYEQYF. As DNA, the CDR3 is TGTGCCAGTAGTATAGAGGTCGCCTCCTACGAGCAGTACTTC.

The CDR3: CAISDNRDGFYGYTF. For the CDR3, the DNA is TGTGCCATCAGTGACAACAGGGACGGATTCTATGGCTACACCTTC. This rearrangement joins TRBV10-3 to TRBJ1-2, with a tentative D call TRBD1 (6 bases). With 3 bases removed from V and 4 bases from J, the gap between germline ends came to 15 bases. CDR1 and CDR2 (germline): ENHRY, SYGVKD. The CDR3 loop spans 15 amino acids.

This chain links TRBV2 with TRBJ2-2; 9 positions match TRBD1. Trimming removed 6 bases from V and 1 base from J; junction bases left unmatched: 6. The CDR3 is 16 amino acids. The germline V gene has CDR1 SNHLY and CDR2 FYNNEI. The CDR3 sequence is CASSPGTGKNTGELFF. Here the CDR3 DNA reads TGTGCCAGCAGCCCTGGGACAGGGAAGAACACCGGGGAGCTGTTTTTT.

The J gene is TRBJ2-2, the V gene TRBV5-4; D might be TRBD1 (6 bases). The CDR3 contains 15 residues. Trimming shortened V by 4 bases and J by 2 bases, and 12 bases separated the two germline ends. The germline CDR1 and CDR2 sequences are SGHNT and YYREEE (reference sequence). CDR3 sequence: CASSGGPFNTGELFF. As DNA, the CDR3 is TGTGCCAGCAGCGGGGGCCCTTTCAACACCGGGGAGCTGTTTTTT.

V is TRBV28 and J is TRBJ2-1, with 7 bases aligning to TRBD1. The germline V gene encodes CDR1 MDHEN and CDR2 SYDVKM. This CDR3 contains 15 residues. J lost 3 bases, V lost 5 bases, and 7 bases had no gene match. CDR3 residues: CASSTGQLYYNEQFF. In DNA form, the CDR3 reads TGTGCCAGCAGTACGGGACAGCTATACTACAATGAGCAGTTCTTC.

V and J are TRBV4-1 and TRBJ1-1; D possibly corresponds to TRBD1 (5 bases). CDR1 is MGHRA, CDR2 YSYEKL, per germline. V gave up 0 bases and J gave up 5 bases, with 10 bases separating them. The CDR3 totals 14 residues. The CDR3, as DNA: TGCGCCAGCAGCCAAGAGGGGCTAAGAACTGAAGCTTTCTTT. This sequence encodes CASSQEGLRTEAFF.

The chain carries TRBV19 and TRBJ2-7; weak D call: TRBD1 (6 bases). CDR3 size: 14 residues. V was trimmed by 6 bases and J by 2 bases, leaving 14 bases between them. The germline gives CDR1 LNHDA, CDR2 SQIVND (reference sequence). CDR3 loop: CASSWGPAAYEQYF. The CDR3, as DNA: TGTGCCAGTAGCTGGGGGCCCGCGGCCTACGAGCAGTACTTC.

The chain couples TRBV19 to TRBJ1-3; D is perhaps TRBD1 (6 bases). Germline values: CDR1 LNHDA, CDR2 SQIVND (reference sequence). The CDR3 sequence is 14 residues long. The V end was cut by 10 bases, the J end by 0 bases, with 13 bases between. In DNA form, the CDR3 reads TGTGCCACTAGACTAGGGGGCTCTGGAAACACCATATATTTT. Translated, it gives CATRLGGSGNTIYF.

This sequence joins TRBV18 and TRBJ2-2; TRBD2 aligns across 8 bases. CDR1 and CDR2 (germline): KGHSH, LQKENI. After removal of 3 bases from V and 6 bases from J, the junction contained 6 bases not matched to a gene. CDR3 length: 15 amino acids. The CDR3 DNA is TGTGCCAGCTCACCTCAAGCGGGAGTAGCCGGGGAGCTGTTTTTT. Residues: CASSPQAGVAGELFF.

V gene TRBV10-3 combines with J gene TRBJ2-3, with D perhaps matching TRBD2 (6 bases). The V end lost 3 bases, the J end lost 3 bases, and 13 bases lay between the germline ends. Per germline, CDR1 ENHRY and CDR2 SYGVKD. This CDR3 has 15 amino acids. The CDR3 DNA follows: TGTGCCATCAGTGAATTTGGCGCGGGGACAGATACGCAGTATTTT. Encoded protein: CAISEFGAGTDTQYF.

This clone has a single count. The genes are TRBV4-2 and TRBJ2-1; no clear D. The CDR3 is 13 amino acids. The V gene's germline CDR1 is LGHNA and CDR2 YNFKEQ. V was pared by 1 base and J by 5 bases, with 6 bases between. The CDR3 DNA follows: TGTGCCAGCAGCCAAGGACCGAACAATGAGCAGTTCTTC. Encoded protein: CASSQGPNNEQFF.

The chain has TRBV28 and TRBJ1-5; 7 bases fit TRBD1. This CDR3 is 16 amino acids long. After removal of 6 bases from V and 1 base from J, the junction contained 9 bases not matched to a gene. The germline CDR1 and CDR2 sequences are MDHEN and SYDVKM. CDR3 nucleotide sequence: TGTGCCAGCAGGGGCGGGACAGCTGGAAGCAATCAGCCCCAGCATTTT. Amino acid sequence: CASRGGTAGSNQPQHF.

V and J are TRBV5-1 and TRBJ1-2; 7 bases fit TRBD1. The germline gives CDR1 SGHRS, CDR2 YFSETQ. The CDR3 has 16 residues. The V segment lost 6 bases and the J segment 8 bases; nucleotides outside the gene matches: 19. The CDR3 sequence: CASTLQIPGTADGYTF. The CDR3 DNA sequence: TGCGCCAGCACCCTCCAAATCCCCGGGACAGCGGACGGCTACACCTTC.

This clone was detected only a few times. Other DNA sequences of this sample code for an identical CDR3. This chain joins TRBV9 and TRBJ1-2, with TRBD1 as a possible D gene (5 bases). With 4 bases removed from V and 7 bases from J, the gap between germline ends came to 11 bases. The V gene's germline CDR1 is SGDLS and CDR2 YYNGEE. The CDR3 totals 12 residues. The CDR3 region has the DNA TGTGCCAGCAGCCAGGAGGGGCTTGGCTACACCTTC. Protein product: CASSQEGLGYTF. The variable domain in full, with the rest retrieved from reference TRBV9 and TRBJ1-2, is DSGVTQTPKHLITATGQRVTLRCSPRSGDLSVYWYQQSLDQGLQFLIQYYNGEERAKGNILERFSAQQFPDLHSELNLSSLELGDSALYFCASSQEGLGYTFGSGTRLTVV.

The genes are TRBV15 and TRBJ2-5, with a weak D call TRBD2 (5 bases). V dropped 0 bases and J dropped 5 bases, with 10 bases sitting between them. CDR1 and CDR2 (germline): LNHNV, YYDKDF (reference sequence). The CDR3 has 14 amino acids. As DNA, the CDR3 is TGTGCCACCAGCAGAGATCCGGGGAGCGAGACCCAGTACTTC. Translation gives CATSRDPGSETQYF.

J is TRBJ2-7 and V is TRBV20-1, with D possibly called TRBD1 or TRBD2 (5 bases each). The CDR3 is 11 amino acids. V lost 3 bases, J lost 4 bases, and 7 bases lay in between. Germline CDR1 reads DFQATT; CDR2 reads SNEGSKA (reference sequence). The CDR3 protein is CSASWGYEQYF. The CDR3 coding sequence is TGCAGTGCTAGTTGGGGGTACGAGCAGTACTTC.

The chain is built from TRBV7-9 and TRBJ2-7, with 8 nucleotides matching TRBD1. The CDR3 consists of 16 residues. The germline V gene has CDR1 SEHNR and CDR2 FQNEAQ (reference sequence). The trim removed 7 bases at V and 3 bases at J, leaving 14 bases unmatched. The CDR3 is CASNLQTGVRVYEQYF. CDR3 bases: TGTGCCAGCAACCTTCAGACAGGGGTAAGAGTCTACGAGCAGTACTTC.

The genes are TRBV27 and TRBJ1-5, with D hard to call. The V gene lost 2 bases and the J gene lost 3 bases, with 5 bases spanning the gap. CDR1 MNHEY and CDR2 SMNVEV come from the germline V gene (reference sequence). This CDR3 has 13 residues. The CDR3 is CASSLRVNQPQHF. The CDR3 DNA is TGTGCCAGCAGTTTACGGGTCAATCAGCCCCAGCATTTT.

The gene calls are TRBV4-1 and TRBJ2-2, with D unresolved. Trimming took 5 bases from V and 3 from J, leaving 1 base between them. This CDR3 spans 11 amino acids. Germline CDR1 reads MGHRA; CDR2 reads YSYEKL. Here the CDR3 DNA reads TGCGCCAGCAGCTACACCGGGGAGCTGTTTTTT. Amino acids: CASSYTGELFF.

V gene TRBV25-1 combines with J gene TRBJ1-2, with D possibly TRBD1 on 6 matching bases. V was shortened by 9 bases and J by 2 bases, with 19 bases between the two germline ends. The germline gives CDR1 MGHDK, CDR2 SYGVNS. The CDR3 has 15 amino acids. CDR3: CARRPHRVGNYGYTF. DNA for the CDR3: TGTGCCAGGCGCCCACACAGGGTGGGCAACTATGGCTACACCTTC.

The chain is built from TRBV6-5 and TRBJ2-2; TRBD2 is a possible D gene (6 bases). The ends were cut back, 7 bases at V and 4 bases at J, with 16 bases in the middle. Germline-derived CDR1 and CDR2 are MNHEY and SVGAGI. This CDR3 region has 15 residues. In DNA form, the CDR3 reads TGTGCCAGCAAGGCCATTAGGGAGGTCACCGGGGAGCTGTTTTTT. Its protein product is CASKAIREVTGELFF.

The chain carries TRBV27 and TRBJ2-3; D is unclear. V lost 1 base to trimming and J lost 0 bases, with 14 bases between them. CDR3 size: 17 residues. The germline gives CDR1 MNHEY, CDR2 SMNVEV (reference sequence). The CDR3 DNA is TGTGCCAGCAGTTTATTCAGTCCTTTCACTAGCACAGATACGCAGTATTTT. It translates to CASSLFSPFTSTDTQYF.

This sequence joins TRBV11-2 and TRBJ1-5, with D unclear. The CDR3 loop spans 13 amino acids. Trimming removed 4 bases at V and 5 bases at J, with 9 bases between. Germline CDR1 and CDR2: SGHAT and FQNNGV. CDR3 bases: TGTGCCAGCAGCTGGGCTCCTGATCAGCCCCAGCATTTT. Encoded protein: CASSWAPDQPQHF.

This sequence joins TRBV21-1 and TRBJ1-2. TRBV21-1 is assigned pseudogene status. This CDR3 is built from 18 residues. The CDR3 spells CASSKARGHPKRNYGYTF. The CDR3 coding sequence is TGTGCCAGCAGCAAAGCGCGGGGACATCCCAAACGAAACTATGGCTACACCTTC.

The rearrangement links TRBV25-1 to TRBJ2-1, with TRBD2 matching 7 bases. Germline CDR1 is MGHDK and CDR2 is SYGVNS. The V segment lost 3 bases and the J segment 4 bases; nucleotides outside the gene matches: 12. This CDR3 spans 17 amino acids. CDR3 sequence: CASSDGAGRERYNEQFF. CDR3 nucleotide sequence: TGTGCCAGCAGTGATGGGGCAGGGCGGGAGAGGTACAATGAGCAGTTCTTC.